Listed here is a single TCR beta chain. Antigen specificity is unknown. TCRdb keeps only in-frame clones here, not all; method: immunoSEQ multiplex PCR. The sample yields roughly 120,000 clones, roughly 78% seen once. Stated time point: week 11, during vaccination. One vaccine dose held 300 ug of mutant IDH1 20-mer peptide and came with topical imiquimod. Newly diagnosed WHO grade 3 or 4 IDH1-mutant, ATRX-lost astrocytomas were identified in the donors. This sample was taken from a study of a mutant IDH1 vaccine in newly diagnosed glioma. Study in general: The patients received vaccinations eight times, in weeks 1, 3, 5, 7, 11, 15, 19 and 23. Treated patients showed a male proportion of around 60%, a female proportion of about 40%, and a mean age of around 40 years.

The CDR3 is 15 amino acids. Trimming removed 3 bases from V and 7 bases from J; junction bases left unmatched: 1. Germline CDR1 and CDR2: LNHDA and SQIVND (reference sequence). The sequence came from a man aged 35 to 55 with glioma. This sequence joins TRBV19 and TRBJ2-1; 15 bases fit TRBD2. Material: PBMCs, obtained from a glioma patient whose treatment included an IDH1 peptide vaccine. CDR3 protein: CASSIGTSGRNEQFF. DNA for the CDR3: TGTGCCAGTAGTATCGGGACTAGCGGGAGGAATGAGCAGTTCTTC.